These T cell receptor beta chains were read from a single sample in a study of siplizumab effects on memory and regulatory T cells. The protocol was immunoSEQ multiplex PCR, while the TCRdb copy is restricted to in-frame clones and leaves out a portion. The sample has approximately 82,000 clones; 87% are singletons. Input material: Tregs sorted from blood. Every receptor here comes from a human donor in good health. Both conserved end residues are part of each CDR3. D genes are given only for firm matches. A row's size may be missing; if present it is once, few, many or a size class.

D,size,V,J,CDR3,DNA
TRBD1,once,TRBV5-5,TRBJ1-2,CASSIGTGRGYTF,TGTGCCAGCAGCATCGGGACAGGGCGCGGCTACACCTTC
NA,NA,TRBV5-1,TRBJ2-1,CASSFTYNEQFF,TGCGCCAGCAGCTTCACTTACAATGAGCAGTTCTTC
NA,NA,TRBV5-1,TRBJ1-3,CASSRPPGNTIYF,TGCGCCAGCAGCCGCCCCCCTGGAAACACCATATATTTT
NA,NA,TRBV7-7,TRBJ2-5,CASSLSSVGETQYF,TGTGCCAGCAGCTTAAGTTCGGTAGGGGAGACCCAGTACTTC
NA,NA,TRBV6-6,TRBJ2-2,CASSWGGNTGELFF,TGTGCCAGCAGTTGGGGAGGGAACACCGGGGAGCTGTTTTTT
NA,NA,TRBV2,TRBJ1-5,CASSEGGGQPQHF,TGTGCCAGCAGTGAAGGGGGGGGTCAGCCCCAGCATTTT
NA,NA,TRBV6-1,TRBJ2-2,CATPPGQNTGELFF,TGTGCCACCCCTCCGGGACAGAACACCGGGGAGCTGTTTTTT
TRBD2,NA,TRBV6-5,TRBJ2-3,CASSYSYSGRTQYF,TGTGCCAGCAGTTACTCTTATAGCGGGCGCACGCAGTATTTT
TRBD2,NA,TRBV5-1,TRBJ2-7,CASSLGGTSGGTEQYF,TGCGCCAGCAGCCTAGGGGGAACTAGCGGGGGAACCGAGCAGTACTTC
TRBD1,NA,TRBV7-9,TRBJ2-6,CASSRGQAFYGANVLTF,TGTGCCAGCAGCCGCGGACAGGCGTTTTATGGTGCCAACGTCCTGACTTTC
NA,NA,TRBV29-1,TRBJ2-4,CSVEVRVAKNIQYF,TGCAGCGTTGAAGTTCGCGTGGCCAAAAACATTCAGTACTTC
NA,NA,TRBV7-3,TRBJ2-1,CASSFRGSPYNEQFF,TGTGCCAGCAGCTTCAGGGGTTCCCCCTACAATGAGCAGTTCTTC
NA,NA,TRBV14,TRBJ1-5,CASSQGTGQPQHF,TGTGCCAGCAGCCAAGGTACAGGGCAGCCCCAGCATTTT
TRBD1,NA,TRBV6-5,TRBJ2-6,CASRYRGTGANVLTF,TGTGCCAGCAGATACAGGGGCACTGGGGCCAACGTCCTGACTTTC
NA,NA,TRBV5-1,TRBJ2-5,CASSLAQIQETQYF,TGCGCCAGCAGCTTGGCCCAGATCCAAGAGACCCAGTACTTC
NA,NA,TRBV15,TRBJ2-1,CATSSPRGARNEQFF,TGTGCCACCAGCAGCCCCCGGGGGGCCCGCAATGAGCAGTTCTTC
NA,NA,TRBV10-3,TRBJ1-1,CAISERVTEAFF,TGTGCCATCAGTGAGCGGGTCACTGAAGCTTTCTTT
NA,NA,TRBV11-2,TRBJ2-7,CASSRPFEQYF,TGTGCCAGCAGCCGACCTTTCGAGCAGTACTTC
TRBD2,once,TRBV12-5,TRBJ2-7,CASGLSLAGALYEQYF,TGTGCTAGTGGTTTGAGCCTAGCGGGGGCCTTATACGAGCAGTACTTC
NA,NA,TRBV5-1,TRBJ2-5,CASSLARLALLNQYQETQYF,TGCGCCAGCAGCTTGGCGCGCCTAGCCCTTCTTAACCAGTACCAAGAGACCCAGTACTTC
NA,NA,TRBV21-1,TRBJ2-7,CASSPAKEGRGLIYEQYF,TGTGCCAGCAGCCCCGCAAAGGAGGGCAGGGGGCTTATCTACGAGCAGTACTTC
NA,NA,TRBV6-1,TRBJ2-1,CASSRDEQFF,TGTGCCAGCAGTCGGGATGAGCAGTTCTTC
NA,NA,TRBV7-3,TRBJ1-3,CASSLGGAGNTIYF,TGTGCCAGCAGCTTAGGAGGGGCCGGAAACACCATATATTTT
NA,few,TRBV7-2,TRBJ1-1,CASSYLGVARPEAFF,TGTGCCAGCAGCTACTTAGGGGTGGCCAGGCCTGAAGCTTTCTTT
TRBD2,NA,TRBV2,TRBJ2-1,CASSNNTSGFYNEQFF,TGTGCCAGCAGTAACAATACTAGCGGCTTCTACAATGAGCAGTTCTTC
NA,NA,TRBV27,TRBJ2-5,CASSPRGAVGQETQYF,TGTGCCAGCAGCCCTCGGGGGGCCGTGGGCCAAGAGACCCAGTACTTC
NA,NA,TRBV19,TRBJ1-6,CASSRDRNYNSPLHF,TGTGCCAGTAGTAGAGACAGGAACTATAATTCACCCCTCCACTTT
NA,NA,TRBV5-1,TRBJ2-1,CASSLATGGTQFF,TGCGCCAGCAGCTTGGCTACGGGGGGCACGCAGTTCTTC
TRBD1,NA,TRBV4-3,TRBJ1-1,CASSQVPGTGVTEAFF,TGCGCCAGCAGCCAAGTCCCCGGGACAGGGGTTACTGAAGCTTTCTTT
TRBD2,NA,TRBV19,TRBJ2-3,CASSMTGLAGGTRTDTQYF,TGTGCCAGTAGTATGACGGGACTAGCGGGGGGGACCCGCACAGATACGCAGTATTTT
NA,few,TRBV9,TRBJ2-5,CASSVRGGETQYF,TGTGCCAGCAGCGTGAGGGGGGGAGAGACCCAGTACTTC
TRBD2,few,TRBV10-3,TRBJ2-3,CAISDWRGGQDTQYF,TGTGCCATCAGTGATTGGCGGGGGGGCCAAGATACGCAGTATTTT
NA,NA,TRBV7-2,TRBJ1-1,CATRNGTFTEAFF,TGTGCCACTAGGAACGGGACCTTCACTGAAGCTTTCTTT
NA,NA,TRBV7-9,TRBJ1-5,CASSSPGQPQHF,TGTGCCAGCAGCTCCCCTGGGCAGCCCCAGCATTTT
TRBD2,NA,TRBV27,TRBJ2-3,CAHQGEGKTSGGEEDTQYF,TGTGCCCACCAGGGAGAAGGTAAGACTAGCGGGGGGGAGGAAGATACGCAGTATTTT
TRBD1,NA,TRBV4-3,TRBJ1-1,CASSQGQAITEAFF,TGCGCCAGCAGCCAGGGACAGGCAATCACTGAAGCTTTCTTT
TRBD2,NA,TRBV19,TRBJ2-5,CASSITSGGPWGETQYF,TGTGCCAGTAGTATAACTAGCGGGGGCCCCTGGGGAGAGACCCAGTACTTC
NA,NA,TRBV28,TRBJ2-6,CASRSHRGYSGANVLTF,TGTGCCAGCAGAAGCCACCGCGGCTACTCTGGGGCCAACGTCCTGACTTTC
NA,NA,TRBV11-2,TRBJ2-1,CASSFYLYEQFF,TGTGCCAGCAGCTTTTACCTCTATGAGCAGTTCTTC
NA,NA,TRBV5-1,TRBJ1-1,CASSRRGDTEAFF,TGCGCCAGCAGCCGGAGGGGGGACACTGAAGCTTTCTTT
TRBD1,medium-sized,TRBV18,TRBJ2-7,CASSPGTGPEQYF,TGTGCCAGCTCACCCGGGACAGGGCCCGAGCAGTACTTC
TRBD1,NA,TRBV9,TRBJ2-2,CASSVDTGGGELFF,TGTGCCAGCAGCGTAGATACAGGGGGCGGGGAGCTGTTTTTT
NA,NA,TRBV18,TRBJ2-3,CASSPRGKDTQYF,TGTGCCAGCTCACCACGTGGGAAAGATACGCAGTATTTT
NA,once,TRBV6-5,TRBJ2-7,CASRTSRESYEQYF,TGTGCCAGCAGGACTTCGAGGGAGTCCTACGAGCAGTACTTC
NA,NA,TRBV7-3,TRBJ2-3,CASSLTGQLTDTQYF,TGTGCCAGCAGCTTAACGGGACAACTCACAGATACGCAGTATTTT
NA,NA,TRBV19,TRBJ2-6,CASRSTGANVLTF,TGTGCCAGTAGGAGTACCGGGGCCAACGTCCTGACTTTC
NA,NA,TRBV6-5,TRBJ1-6,CASSYLTLMDSPLHF,TGTGCCAGCAGTTACTTGACACTAATGGATTCACCCCTCCACTTT
TRBD2,NA,TRBV5-1,TRBJ2-2,CASSTGLLNTGELFF,TGCGCCAGCAGCACGGGACTATTGAACACCGGGGAGCTGTTTTTT
TRBD1,NA,TRBV7-2,TRBJ1-1,CASSKGQGTEAFF,TGTGCCAGCAGCAAAGGACAGGGCACTGAAGCTTTCTTT
NA,NA,TRBV29-1,TRBJ1-4,CSVGGQGLNEKLFF,TGCAGCGTTGGAGGCCAGGGCCTTAATGAAAAACTGTTTTTT